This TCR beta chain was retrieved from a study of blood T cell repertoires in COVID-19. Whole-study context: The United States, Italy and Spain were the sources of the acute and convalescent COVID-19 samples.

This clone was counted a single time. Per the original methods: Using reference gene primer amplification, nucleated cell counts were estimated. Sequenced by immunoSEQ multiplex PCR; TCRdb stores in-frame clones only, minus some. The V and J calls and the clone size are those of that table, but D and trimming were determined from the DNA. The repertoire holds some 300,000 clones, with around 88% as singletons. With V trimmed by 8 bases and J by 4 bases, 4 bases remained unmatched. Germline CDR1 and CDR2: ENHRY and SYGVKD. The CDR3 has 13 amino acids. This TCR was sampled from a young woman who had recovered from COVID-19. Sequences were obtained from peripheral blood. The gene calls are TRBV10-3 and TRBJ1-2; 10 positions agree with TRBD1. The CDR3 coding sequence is TGTGCCATCGGACAGGGGGAGCGCTATGGCTACACCTTC. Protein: CAIGQGERYGYTF.